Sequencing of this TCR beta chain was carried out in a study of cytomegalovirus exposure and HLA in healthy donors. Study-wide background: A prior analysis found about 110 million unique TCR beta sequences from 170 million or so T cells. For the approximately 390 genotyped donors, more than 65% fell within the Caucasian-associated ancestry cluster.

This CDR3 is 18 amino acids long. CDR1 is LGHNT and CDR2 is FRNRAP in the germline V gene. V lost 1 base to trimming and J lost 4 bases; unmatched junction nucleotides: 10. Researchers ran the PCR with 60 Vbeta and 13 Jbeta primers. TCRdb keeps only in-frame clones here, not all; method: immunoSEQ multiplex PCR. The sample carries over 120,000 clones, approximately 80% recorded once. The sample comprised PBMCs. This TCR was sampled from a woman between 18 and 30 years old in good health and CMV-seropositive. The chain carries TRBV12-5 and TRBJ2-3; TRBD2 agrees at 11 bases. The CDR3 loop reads CASGLDSLAGGYADTQYF. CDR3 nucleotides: TGTGCTAGTGGTTTGGACTCTTTAGCGGGGGGGTATGCAGATACGCAGTATTTT.